The 20 T cell receptor beta chains in this list originate from one sample, sequenced in a study of blood T cell repertoires in COVID-19. Generated by immunoSEQ multiplex PCR, the TCRdb table keeps only in-frame clones and is missing some. The table has approximately 200,000 clones, 87% seen once. Material: PBMCs or T cells enriched from blood (not recorded which). These TCRs come from a young man who had recovered from COVID-19.

The chain uses TRBV19 and TRBJ1-5, with 9 nucleotides matching TRBD1. The ends lost 8 bases at V and 4 bases at J; junction bases unmatched: 9. From germline, CDR1 is LNHDA and CDR2 SQIVND (reference sequence). The CDR3 totals 15 residues. CDR3 amino acids: CASSPTGTGNQPQHF. The CDR3 nucleotides are TGTGCCAGTTCCCCCACCGGGACAGGGAATCAGCCCCAGCATTTT.

The V call is TRBV27, the J call TRBJ2-3; D might be TRBD2 (6 bases). Germline V lookup: CDR1 MNHEY, CDR2 SMNVEV (reference sequence). CDR3 length: 14 residues. V lost 2 bases, J lost 5 bases, and 11 bases lay in between. The CDR3 protein is CASSLAGPGDTQYF. The DNA of the CDR3 is TGTGCCAGCAGTTTAGCGGGGCCTGGAGATACGCAGTATTTT.

The chain combines TRBV29-1 with TRBJ1-5, with D perhaps matching TRBD1 (5 bases). V was cut by 5 bases and J by 6 bases, with 14 bases left in between. This CDR3 spans 13 amino acids. Germline V lookup: CDR1 SQVTM, CDR2 ANQGSEA. DNA for the CDR3: TGCAGCGTTAGGACCCTGGGGGGTCAGCCCCAGCATTTT. It codes for CSVRTLGGQPQHF.

The chain uses TRBV30 and TRBJ1-4; D unclear. V was shortened by 8 bases and J by 4 bases, with 11 bases between the two germline ends. The CDR3 is 12 amino acids. Germline V gene sequence: CDR1 GTSNPN, CDR2 SVGIG (reference sequence). CDR3 DNA sequence: TGTGCCATACAGAGTTTTAATGAAAAACTGTTTTTT. Translating it yields CAIQSFNEKLFF.

This clone appeared a few times. The gene calls are TRBV3-1 (or the pseudogene TRBV3-2) and TRBJ1-5, with 11 nucleotides matching TRBD1. CDR1 and CDR2 from the germline V gene are LGHDT and YNNKEL (reference sequence). V lost 4 bases to trimming and J lost 4 bases; unmatched junction nucleotides: 3. The CDR3 totals 15 residues. Here the CDR3 reads CASSLGTGGNQPQHF. For the CDR3, the DNA is TGTGCCAGCAGCCTGGGGACAGGGGGGAATCAGCCCCAGCATTTT.

The rearrangement uses TRBV4-1 and TRBJ1-4; D call uncertain. This CDR3 has 14 amino acids. Germline values: CDR1 MGHRA, CDR2 YSYEKL. The V and J ends lost 3 bases and 0 bases respectively, with 5 bases between them. The CDR3 protein is CASSQFTTNEKLFF. The CDR3, as DNA: TGCGCCAGCAGCCAGTTTACAACTAATGAAAAACTGTTTTTT.

The chain links TRBV2 to TRBJ1-1; D is unclear. CDR1 SNHLY and CDR2 FYNNEI come from the germline V gene. This CDR3 has 12 residues. V lost 9 bases to trimming and J lost 1 base, with 9 bases between them. Here the CDR3 DNA reads TGTGCCAGTGAGGCCCCGAACACTGAAGCTTTCTTT. This sequence encodes CASEAPNTEAFF. Complete variable domain (other parts from reference TRBV2 and TRBJ1-1): EPEVTQTPSHQVTQMGQEVILRCVPISNHLYFYWYRQILGQKVEFLVSFYNNEISEKSEIFDDQFSVERPDGSNFTLKIRSTKLEDSAMYFCASEAPNTEAFFGQGTRLTVV.

This rearrangement joins TRBV7-9 to TRBJ1-5; 11 positions match TRBD1. This CDR3 is built from 16 residues. Looked up from germline, CDR1 is SEHNR and CDR2 is FQNEAQ (reference sequence). V gave up 5 bases and J gave up 6 bases; unmatched junction bases: 9. The CDR3 DNA follows: TGTGCCAGCAGCCCCGGACAGGGGGCCTGGAGTCAGCCCCAGCATTTT. Translating gives CASSPGQGAWSQPQHF.

The V call is TRBV3-1 (or the pseudogene TRBV3-2), the J call TRBJ2-7, with 12 bases fitting TRBD2. The germline V gene encodes CDR1 LGHDT and CDR2 YNNKEL (reference sequence). This CDR3 spans 16 amino acids. V shed 3 bases, J shed 0 bases, and the junction held 3 bases outside the gene matches. CDR3 amino acids: CASSHTSGRISYEQYF. DNA for the CDR3: TGTGCCAGCAGCCACACTAGCGGGAGGATCTCCTACGAGCAGTACTTC.

This clone has just a few counts. This sequence joins TRBV28 and TRBJ1-4; D is undetermined. With 2 bases removed from V and 0 bases from J, the gap between germline ends came to 10 bases. This CDR3 spans 16 amino acids. CDR1 and CDR2 from the germline V gene are MDHEN and SYDVKM. CDR3 sequence (DNA): TGTGCCAGCAGTTTAGGTTCCGGGGCAACTAATGAAAAACTGTTTTTT. It encodes CASSLGSGATNEKLFF.

The chain recombines TRBV12-3 or TRBV12-4 with TRBJ1-5; D might be TRBD1 (5 bases). This CDR3 is 13 amino acids long. The V end lost 7 bases, the J end lost 5 bases, and 12 bases lay between the germline ends. This CDR3 is CASNLRVDQPQHF. CDR3 DNA sequence: TGTGCCAGCAACCTCAGGGTTGATCAGCCCCAGCATTTT.

This clone occurred a few times. The chain is built from TRBV2 and TRBJ1-1; TRBD1 aligns across 10 bases. The germline V gene encodes CDR1 SNHLY and CDR2 FYNNEI. The CDR3 extends over 12 amino acids. The V gene end was trimmed by 6 bases and the J gene end by 8 bases; junction bases not matched to a gene: 3. CDR3: CASRGTGVEAFF. CDR3 in DNA: TGTGCCAGCAGGGGGACAGGGGTGGAAGCTTTCTTT.

The chain combines TRBV30 with TRBJ2-7; 7 bases match TRBD1. Germline V gene sequence: CDR1 GTSNPN, CDR2 SVGIG (reference sequence). V lost 4 bases, J lost 3 bases, and 9 bases stayed unmatched. The CDR3 has 14 amino acids. The CDR3 protein is CAWKDREVSYEQYF. CDR3 in DNA: TGTGCCTGGAAAGACAGGGAAGTCAGCTACGAGCAGTACTTC.

The chain combines TRBV2 with TRBJ2-1; D remains ambiguous. The V and J ends lost 6 bases and 7 bases respectively, with 7 bases between them. The CDR3 sequence is 11 residues long. In germline, CDR1 is SNHLY, CDR2 FYNNEI. The CDR3 nucleotides are TGTGCCAGCAGCCGTTTGAATGAGCAGTTCTTC. This encodes CASSRLNEQFF.

The chain combines TRBV7-8 with TRBJ1-4, with D possibly matching TRBD1 (6 bases). The CDR3 is 16 amino acids. The germline V and J ends were trimmed by 5 bases and 4 bases, with 17 bases remaining between them. In germline, CDR1 is SGHVS, CDR2 FQNEAQ. In nucleotides, the CDR3 is TGTGCCAGCAGCCCCCCAACGGGACAAATTAATGAAAAACTGTTTTTT. It translates to CASSPPTGQINEKLFF.

This clone was found a few times. The DNA of the CDR3 is TGTGCCAGTAGTACAGGACAGACTAACACTGAAGCTTTCTTT. It is translated as CASSTGQTNTEAFF. The chain has TRBV19 and TRBJ1-1; D might be TRBD1 (6 bases). CDR3 length equals 14 residues. V was pared by 4 bases and J by 2 bases, with 11 bases between. CDR1 LNHDA and CDR2 SQIVND come from the germline V gene (reference sequence).

V is TRBV30 and J is TRBJ2-1, with TRBD2 matching over 7 bases. The V gene's germline CDR1 is GTSNPN and CDR2 SVGIG (reference sequence). With V trimmed by 2 bases and J by 1 base, 8 bases remained unmatched. This CDR3 is 16 amino acids long. CDR3 loop: CAWSSTGLSSYNEQFF. CDR3 nucleotides: TGTGCCTGGAGTTCGACGGGACTATCGTCCTACAATGAGCAGTTCTTC.

This sequence joins TRBV6-7 and TRBJ2-7; D ambiguous. TRBV6-7 counts as an open reading frame of uncertain function. This CDR3 contains 13 residues. Trimming cost V 0 bases and J 6 bases, with 9 bases left between them. CDR3 sequence: CASSYSIRAEQYF. The CDR3 DNA follows: TGTGCCAGCAGTTACTCGATAAGAGCCGAGCAGTACTTC.

This chain uses TRBV7-2 with TRBJ2-7, with 10 bases lining up with TRBD1. Germline CDR1 is SGHTA and CDR2 is FQGNSA. The CDR3 sequence is 15 residues long. With V trimmed by 2 bases and J by 1 base, 2 bases remained unmatched. The CDR3 coding sequence is TGTGCCAGCAGCTTAAGGACAGGGGGGTCCTACGAGCAGTACTTC. Protein: CASSLRTGGSYEQYF.

The sample holds one count of this clone. V and J are TRBV4-1 and TRBJ2-3, with no clear D. Germline loops: CDR1 MGHRA, CDR2 YSYEKL. This CDR3 is 15 amino acids long. Trimming left V 1 base short and J 4 bases short, with 12 bases between. The CDR3 region is CASSQGLRGPDTQYF. For the CDR3, the DNA is TGCGCCAGCAGCCAAGGCCTGCGAGGTCCAGATACGCAGTATTTT.